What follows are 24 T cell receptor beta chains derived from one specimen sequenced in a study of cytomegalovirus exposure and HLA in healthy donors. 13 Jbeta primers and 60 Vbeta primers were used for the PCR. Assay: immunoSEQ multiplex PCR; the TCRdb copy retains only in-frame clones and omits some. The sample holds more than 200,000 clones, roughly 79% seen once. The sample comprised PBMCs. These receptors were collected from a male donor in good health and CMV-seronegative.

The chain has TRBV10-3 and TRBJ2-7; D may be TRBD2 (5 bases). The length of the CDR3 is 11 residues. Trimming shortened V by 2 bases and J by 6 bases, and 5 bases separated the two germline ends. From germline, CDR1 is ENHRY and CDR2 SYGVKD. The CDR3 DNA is TGTGCCATCAGTGAGCTAGCCGAGCAGTACTTC. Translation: CAISELAEQYF.

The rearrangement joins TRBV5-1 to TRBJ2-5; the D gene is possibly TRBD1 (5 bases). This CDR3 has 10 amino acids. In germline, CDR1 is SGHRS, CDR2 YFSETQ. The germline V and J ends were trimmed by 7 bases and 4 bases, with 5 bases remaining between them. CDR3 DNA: TGCGCCAGCCAGGGAGAGACCCAGTACTTC. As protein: CASQGETQYF.

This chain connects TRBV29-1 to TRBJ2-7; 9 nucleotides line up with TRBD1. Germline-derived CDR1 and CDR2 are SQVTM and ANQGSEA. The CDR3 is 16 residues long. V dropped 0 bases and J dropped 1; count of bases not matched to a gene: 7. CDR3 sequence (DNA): TGCAGCGTTGAAGATCTGGGACAGGGTTATTCCTACGAGCAGTACTTC. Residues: CSVEDLGQGYSYEQYF.

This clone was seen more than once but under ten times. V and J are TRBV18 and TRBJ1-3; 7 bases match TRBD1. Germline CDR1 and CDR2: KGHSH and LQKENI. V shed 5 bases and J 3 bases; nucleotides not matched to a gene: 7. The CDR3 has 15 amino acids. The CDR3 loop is CASSSTGALGNTIYF. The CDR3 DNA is TGTGCCAGCTCATCTACAGGGGCGCTTGGAAACACCATATATTTT.

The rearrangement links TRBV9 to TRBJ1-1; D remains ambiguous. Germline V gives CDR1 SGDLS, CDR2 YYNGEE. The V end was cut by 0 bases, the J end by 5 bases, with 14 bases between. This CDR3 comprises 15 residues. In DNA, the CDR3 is TGTGCCAGCAGCGTAGGGCCTCCTGCCGGGACTGAAGCTTTCTTT. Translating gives CASSVGPPAGTEAFF. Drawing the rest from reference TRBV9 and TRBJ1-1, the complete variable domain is DSGVTQTPKHLITATGQRVTLRCSPRSGDLSVYWYQQSLDQGLQFLIQYYNGEERAKGNILERFSAQQFPDLHSELNLSSLELGDSALYFCASSVGPPAGTEAFFGQGTRLTVV.

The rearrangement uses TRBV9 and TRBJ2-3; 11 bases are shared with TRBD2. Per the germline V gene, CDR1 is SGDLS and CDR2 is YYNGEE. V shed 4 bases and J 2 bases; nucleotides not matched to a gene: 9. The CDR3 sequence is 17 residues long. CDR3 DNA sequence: TGTGCCAGCAGCCGACGGGGACTAGCGGCTTACACAGATACGCAGTATTTT. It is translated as CASSRRGLAAYTDTQYF.

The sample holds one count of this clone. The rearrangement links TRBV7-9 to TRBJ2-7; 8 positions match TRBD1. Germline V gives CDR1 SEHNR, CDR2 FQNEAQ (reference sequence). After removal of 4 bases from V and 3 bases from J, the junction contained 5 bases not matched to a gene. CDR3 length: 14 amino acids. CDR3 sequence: CASSSGQGVYEQYF. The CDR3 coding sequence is TGTGCCAGCAGCTCCGGACAGGGTGTCTACGAGCAGTACTTC.

CDR3 nucleotide sequence: TGTGCCAGTAGTTTGGACAGGGGGAAGGTCGAGCAGTACTTC. Its translation is CASSLDRGKVEQYF. The gene calls are TRBV19 and TRBJ2-7; 10 nucleotides agree with TRBD1. This CDR3 region has 14 residues. With V trimmed by 5 bases and J by 6 bases, 7 bases remained unmatched. Per the germline V gene, CDR1 is LNHDA and CDR2 is SQIVND (reference sequence). Based on the CDR3 plus reference TRBV19 and TRBJ2-7, the full variable domain is DGGITQSPKYLFRKEGQNVTLSCEQNLNHDAMYWYRQDPGQGLRLIYYSQIVNDFQKGDIAEGYSVSREKKESFPLTVTSAQKNPTAFYLCASSLDRGKVEQYFGPGTRLTVT.

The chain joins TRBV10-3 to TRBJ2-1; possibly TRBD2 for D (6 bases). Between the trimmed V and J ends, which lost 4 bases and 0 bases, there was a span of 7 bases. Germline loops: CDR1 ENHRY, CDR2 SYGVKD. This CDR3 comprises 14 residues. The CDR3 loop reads CAISAGDSYNEQFF. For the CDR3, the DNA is TGTGCCATCAGTGCGGGAGACTCCTACAATGAGCAGTTCTTC.

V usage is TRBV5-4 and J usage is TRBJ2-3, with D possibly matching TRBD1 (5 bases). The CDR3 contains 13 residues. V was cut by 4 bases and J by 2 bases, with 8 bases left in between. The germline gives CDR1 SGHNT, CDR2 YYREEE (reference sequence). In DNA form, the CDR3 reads TGTGCCAGCAGCCCAGGGATCACAGATACGCAGTATTTT. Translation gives CASSPGITDTQYF.

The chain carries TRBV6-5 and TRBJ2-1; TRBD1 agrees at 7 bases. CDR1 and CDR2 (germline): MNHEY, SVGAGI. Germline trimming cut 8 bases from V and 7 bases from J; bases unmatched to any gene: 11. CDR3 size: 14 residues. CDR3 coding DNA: TGTGCCAGCGACCGAGGGGGCATAGGAAATGAGCAGTTCTTC. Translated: CASDRGGIGNEQFF.

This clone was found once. For the CDR3, the DNA is TGCGCCAGCAGCCAAGATAGGGGCAGCCTAAGCTCCTACGAGCAGTACTTC. Protein product: CASSQDRGSLSSYEQYF. The V and J genes are TRBV4-1 and TRBJ2-7, with D perhaps matching TRBD1 (5 bases). The germline CDR1 and CDR2 sequences are MGHRA and YSYEKL. CDR3 length: 17 residues. Deletions cut 0 bases from V and 0 bases from J, with 15 bases between.

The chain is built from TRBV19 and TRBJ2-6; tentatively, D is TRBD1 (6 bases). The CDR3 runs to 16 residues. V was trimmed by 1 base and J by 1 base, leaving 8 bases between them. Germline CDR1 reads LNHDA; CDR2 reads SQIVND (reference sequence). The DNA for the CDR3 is TGTGCCAGTAGTATAGGCAGGGGTTCTGGGGCCAACGTCCTGACTTTC. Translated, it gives CASSIGRGSGANVLTF.

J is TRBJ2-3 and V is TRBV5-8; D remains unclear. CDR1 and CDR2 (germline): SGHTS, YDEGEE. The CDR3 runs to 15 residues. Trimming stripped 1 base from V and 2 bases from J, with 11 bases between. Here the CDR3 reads CASSLRGLNTDTQYF. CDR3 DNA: TGTGCCAGCAGCTTGAGAGGCCTTAACACAGATACGCAGTATTTT.

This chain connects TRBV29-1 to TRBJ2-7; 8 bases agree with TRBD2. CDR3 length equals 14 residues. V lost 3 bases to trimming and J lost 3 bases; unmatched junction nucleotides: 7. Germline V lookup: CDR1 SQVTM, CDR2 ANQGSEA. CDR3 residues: CSVEGGRPLYEQYF. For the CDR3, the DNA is TGCAGCGTTGAGGGCGGGAGGCCACTCTACGAGCAGTACTTC.

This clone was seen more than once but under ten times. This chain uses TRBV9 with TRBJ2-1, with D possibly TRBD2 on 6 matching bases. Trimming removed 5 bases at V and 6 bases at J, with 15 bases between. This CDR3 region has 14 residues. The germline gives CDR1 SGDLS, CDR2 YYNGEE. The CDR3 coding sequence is TGTGCCAGCAGTGGAGGATCAGCGGGCAATGAGCAGTTCTTC. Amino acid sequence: CASSGGSAGNEQFF.

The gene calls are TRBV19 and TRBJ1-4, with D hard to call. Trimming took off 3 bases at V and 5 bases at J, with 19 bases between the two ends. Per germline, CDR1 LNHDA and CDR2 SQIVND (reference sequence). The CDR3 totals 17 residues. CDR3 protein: CASSIRSSRPWNEKLFF. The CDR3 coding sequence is TGTGCCAGTAGTATTCGGTCTTCGAGGCCTTGGAATGAAAAACTGTTTTTT.

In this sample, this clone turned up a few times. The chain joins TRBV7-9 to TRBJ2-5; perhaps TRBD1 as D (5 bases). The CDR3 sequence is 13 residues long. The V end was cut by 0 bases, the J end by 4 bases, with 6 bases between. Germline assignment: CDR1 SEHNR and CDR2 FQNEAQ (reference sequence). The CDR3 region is CASSLAGAETQYF. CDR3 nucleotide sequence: TGTGCCAGCAGCTTAGCAGGGGCAGAGACCCAGTACTTC.

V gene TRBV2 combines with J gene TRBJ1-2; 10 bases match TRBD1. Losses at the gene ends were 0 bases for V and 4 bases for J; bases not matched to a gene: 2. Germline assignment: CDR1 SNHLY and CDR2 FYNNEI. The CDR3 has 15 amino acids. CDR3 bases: TGTGCCAGCAGTGAAGCGGGACAGGGGTCCTATGGCTACACCTTC. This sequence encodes CASSEAGQGSYGYTF. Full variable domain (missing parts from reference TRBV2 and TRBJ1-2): EPEVTQTPSHQVTQMGQEVILRCVPISNHLYFYWYRQILGQKVEFLVSFYNNEISEKSEIFDDQFSVERPDGSNFTLKIRSTKLEDSAMYFCASSEAGQGSYGYTFGSGTRLTVV.

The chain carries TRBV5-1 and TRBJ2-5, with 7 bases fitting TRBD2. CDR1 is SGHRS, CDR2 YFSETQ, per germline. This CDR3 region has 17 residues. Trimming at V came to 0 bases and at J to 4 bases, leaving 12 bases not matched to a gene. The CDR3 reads CASSLAGGSARGETQYF. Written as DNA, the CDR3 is TGCGCCAGCAGCTTGGCCGGCGGGAGCGCGAGAGGAGAGACCCAGTACTTC.

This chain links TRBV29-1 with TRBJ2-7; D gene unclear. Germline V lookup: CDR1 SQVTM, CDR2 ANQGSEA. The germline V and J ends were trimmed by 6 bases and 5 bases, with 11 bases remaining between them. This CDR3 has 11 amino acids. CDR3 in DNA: TGCAGCGTCCTGTGGAGAGACGAGCAGTACTTC. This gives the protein CSVLWRDEQYF.

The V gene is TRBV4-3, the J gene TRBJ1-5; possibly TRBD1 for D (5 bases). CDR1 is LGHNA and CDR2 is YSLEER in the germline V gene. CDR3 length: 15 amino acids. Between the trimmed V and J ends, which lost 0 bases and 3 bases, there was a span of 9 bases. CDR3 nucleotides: TGCGCCAGCAGCCAAGATCGGGGGTACAATCAGCCCCAGCATTTT. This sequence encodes CASSQDRGYNQPQHF.

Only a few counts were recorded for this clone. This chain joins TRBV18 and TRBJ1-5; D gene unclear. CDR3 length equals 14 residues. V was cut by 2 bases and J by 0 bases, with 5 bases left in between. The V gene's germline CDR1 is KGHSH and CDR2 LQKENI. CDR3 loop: CASSPGSSNQPQHF. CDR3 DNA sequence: TGTGCCAGCTCACCAGGGAGTAGCAATCAGCCCCAGCATTTT. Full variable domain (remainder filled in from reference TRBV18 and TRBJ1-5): NAGVMQNPRHLVRRRGQEARLRCSPMKGHSHVYWYRQLPEEGLKFMVYLQKENIIDESGMPKERFSAEFPKEGPSILRIQQVVRGDSAAYFCASSPGSSNQPQHFGDGTRLSIL.

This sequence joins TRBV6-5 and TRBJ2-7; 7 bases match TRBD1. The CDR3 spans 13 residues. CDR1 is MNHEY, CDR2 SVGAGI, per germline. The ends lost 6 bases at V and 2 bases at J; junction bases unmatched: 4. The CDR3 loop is CASSGQATYEQYF. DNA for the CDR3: TGTGCCAGCAGCGGACAGGCAACCTACGAGCAGTACTTC.